This T cell receptor beta chain was recovered during a study of cytomegalovirus exposure and HLA in healthy donors. PCR was performed using 60 Vbeta and 13 Jbeta primers. Profiling relied on immunoSEQ multiplex PCR, and the TCRdb table lists in-frame clones only, not all of them. The sample shows 250,000 or so clones, around 81% of them seen only once. This clone has only one observation. Looked up from germline, CDR1 is SGHDN and CDR2 is FVKESK. V was clipped by 8 bases and J by 1 base; unmatched bases: 7. This CDR3 contains 15 residues. The origin of this receptor is a woman aged 55-69 years in good health and CMV-seropositive. The sequencing input was PBMCs. The chain joins TRBV14 to TRBJ1-1; TRBD1 matches at 10 bases. For the CDR3, the DNA is TGTGCCAGCGGAACTCGGGACAGGGGGAACACTGAAGCTTTCTTT. Protein product: CASGTRDRGNTEAFF. Complete variable domain (other parts from reference TRBV14 and TRBJ1-1): EAGVTQFPSHSVIEKGQTVTLRCDPISGHDNLYWYRRVMGKEIKFLLHFVKESKQDESGMPNNRFLAERTGGTYSTLKVQPAELEDSGVYFCASGTRDRGNTEAFFGQGTRLTVV.